This paragraph reports one TCR beta chain. This CDR3 spans 16 amino acids. J gave up 0 bases and V 8 bases, and 8 bases lay outside the gene matches. Germline V gives CDR1 SGHRS, CDR2 YFSETQ. This record comes from a study of blood T cell repertoires in COVID-19. Across the whole study: PBMCs, B-cell-depleted T cells, or T cells provided the cDNA or gDNA that made up the material.

Clones were sequenced by immunoSEQ multiplex PCR, and TCRdb holds only the in-frame ones, with some missing. This table has roughly 230,000 clones, 89% appearing once. This sequence was found in a woman in her 40s who had recovered from COVID-19. Sequencing was performed on peripheral blood. The chain has TRBV5-1 and TRBJ2-6; 7 bases align to TRBD2. CDR3 in amino acids: CASNPGGSSGANVLTF. The CDR3 bases are TGCGCCAGTAACCCGGGGGGAAGCTCTGGGGCCAACGTCCTGACTTTC.